This T cell receptor (beta chain) was sequenced in a study of blood T cell repertoires in COVID-19. Sequencing used immunoSEQ multiplex PCR; TCRdb keeps in-frame clones, though not all of them. The data contain about 140,000 clones, 81% of them singletons. The V segment lost 5 bases and the J segment 4 bases; nucleotides outside the gene matches: 14. This CDR3 comprises 17 residues. CDR1 and CDR2 (germline): MNHNY, SVGAGI (reference sequence). The rearrangement links TRBV6-6 to TRBJ1-5; 7 bases match TRBD1. The specimen was peripheral blood. This sequence originates from a human donor in a cohort sampled during active COVID-19. CDR3 sequence: CASSHPGQGTVNQPQHF. The CDR3 DNA follows: TGTGCCAGCAGTCATCCCGGGCAAGGGACAGTTAATCAGCCCCAGCATTTT.